Given below is one TCR beta chain in context. Its antigen is currently not known. Base quality data are lacking; no much larger clone is found one base away. TCRbeta CDR3 regions were amplified from genomic DNA by means of the immunoSEQ Assay, a bias-controlled multiplex PCR. Regarding the original processing steps: The number of nucleated cells in each sample was estimated by amplification of reference gene primers within the assay. To quantify the absolute abundance of each unique TCRbeta CDR3 rearrangement, sequence reads were collapsed and filtered. For each sample, productive Simpson clonality was calculated as the square root of Simpson's diversity index over productive rearrangements. TCRdb's version of the immuneACCESS table is confined to in-frame rearrangements and falls short of the full clone set. An unresolved V gene accounts for under half of the shortfall where checked; the remainder is of unknown origin. From that table come the V and J calls and clone size; the DNA was used to work out D and trimming. The sample records around 27,000 clones, 88% of which are singletons. The ten largest clonotypes hold roughly 28% of the sample.

The CDR3 contains 16 residues, cysteine and phenylalanine counted. Only CDR3 DNA is held: 48 bases, read in frame from base 1. The germline V gene (reference sequence) sets CDR1 to SGHKS and CDR2 to YYEKEE. The V end loses 4 bases and the J end loses 0 bases, and a stretch of 16 bases separates them. The sample belongs to a study of blood T cell repertoires in COVID-19 (dated by TCRdb to the early 2020s). Study-wide context: Samples covering the acute and convalescent phases of COVID-19 were provided by collaborators in the United States, Italy and Spain. The prospective study material was composed of cDNA or gDNA derived from T cells, B-cell-depleted T cells, or PBMCs. Deeply sampled blood TCRbeta repertoires from subjects exposed to, actively infected with, or recovered from COVID-19 were included in the dataset. A freely available public database, intended as a resource for researchers studying the immune response to SARS-CoV-2, is where the repertoires were released. The samples were drawn from two sources: the first 160 participants of the ongoing ImmuneRACE study, and about 1,300 subjects contributed by 6 global collaborators. A de-identified subject ID, COVID-19 status, age in years and sex were almost always included in the sample metadata. Where HLA class I and class II types were available, the types were taken from metadata supplied by the sample provider, not from assay-based typing. Broader findings and caveats from the paper: The amount of clinical and demographic metadata varied by source and participant and was provided uncurated.

Whole blood was collected in K2EDTA tubes by collaborating institutions according to the institutions' own protocols. Collaborator samples were shipped for TCRbeta analysis as frozen whole blood, isolated PBMCs, or DNA extracted from either sample type. Recombination joined TRBV5-5 with TRBJ1-1, with no reliable assignment of the D segment. Sequenced input: peripheral blood. The source is a human donor in a cohort sampled during active COVID-19. Here is the DNA: TGTGCCAGCAGCCTGGGGAGGACTCATATGAACACTGAAGCTTTCTTT. Translation gives CASSLGRTHMNTEAFF.